These 27 T cell receptor beta chains were all obtained from the same sample, sequenced in a study of blood T cell repertoires in COVID-19. Profiled with immunoSEQ multiplex PCR; TCRdb holds only in-frame clones, not every one. The table lists roughly 300,000 clones, under 90% of them singletons, with approximately 10% in the top ten. Sample: peripheral blood. The source of these receptors is a woman aged 50 to 60 who had recovered from COVID-19.

Written as DNA, the CDR3 is TGTGCCAGCAGTAGCGGGAGGGTCCTTAGCTCCTACAATGAGCAGTTCTTC. It is translated as CASSSGRVLSSYNEQFF. This chain connects TRBV27 to TRBJ2-1; TRBD2 matches 10 bases. The ends lost 5 bases at V and 0 bases at J; junction bases unmatched: 7. CDR1 and CDR2 from the germline V gene are MNHEY and SMNVEV (reference sequence). The CDR3 spans 17 residues.

The V gene is TRBV14, the J gene TRBJ1-1; D is uncertain. The germline V gene encodes CDR1 SGHDN and CDR2 FVKESK. This CDR3 is built from 13 residues. Trimming pared 4 bases from V and 6 bases from J, leaving 12 bases between. CDR3 amino acids: CASSRVFLSEAFF. The CDR3 nucleotides read TGTGCCAGCAGCCGAGTTTTCCTATCTGAAGCTTTCTTT.

The chain recombines TRBV7-3 with TRBJ2-5, with 7 nucleotides matching TRBD2. Unmatched junction bases numbered 8, after V lost 5 bases and J lost 2 bases. Germline V gives CDR1 SGHTA, CDR2 FQGTGA. The CDR3 is 15 residues long. The CDR3 DNA reads as TGTGCCAGCAGCCCCCGCCCGGGAGGTCAAGAGACCCAGTACTTC. Translating it yields CASSPRPGGQETQYF.

The chain is built from TRBV3-1 (or the pseudogene TRBV3-2) and TRBJ2-2, with TRBD1 matching over 11 bases. CDR3 length: 15 amino acids. Germline CDR1 LGHDT, CDR2 YNNKEL (reference sequence). With 5 bases clipped from V and 3 bases from J, the junction kept 2 bases outside the gene matches. The CDR3 DNA sequence: TGTGCCAGCAGCTTGGGACAGGGGGACACCGGGGAGCTGTTTTTT. This translates into CASSLGQGDTGELFF.

The chain carries TRBV27 and TRBJ1-2; possible D gene TRBD1, 5 bases. The CDR3 has 15 amino acids. Trimming cost V 2 bases and J 4 bases, with 14 bases left between them. Germline values: CDR1 MNHEY, CDR2 SMNVEV (reference sequence). The CDR3 nucleotides read TGTGCCAGCAGTTTAGGGGCCAGCGGGAGCTATGGCTACACCTTC. Amino acid sequence: CASSLGASGSYGYTF.

CDR3 sequence reads: CASSEAGWTSAEPPGANVLTF. Written as DNA, the CDR3 is TGTGCCAGCAGTGAAGCGGGTTGGACTAGCGCTGAACCCCCTGGGGCCAACGTCCTGACTTTC. This chain connects TRBV6-1 to TRBJ2-6; 9 bases map to TRBD2. The CDR3 runs 21 residues. Germline-derived CDR1 and CDR2 are MNHNS and SASEGT. Trimming removed 0 bases from V and 2 bases from J; junction bases left unmatched: 14.

Turning to this clone: In the same sample, other DNA sequences code for this CDR3. The J gene is TRBJ2-5, the V gene TRBV6-2 or TRBV6-3; D call uncertain. Trimming shortened V by 3 bases and J by 4 bases, and 6 bases separated the two germline ends. The CDR3 is 12 residues long. Germline V CDR1 and CDR2: MNHEY, SVGEGT. As DNA, the CDR3 is TGTGCCAGCAGTTATTCGAGAGAGACCCAGTACTTC. It is translated as CASSYSRETQYF.

The CDR3 DNA reads as TGTGCCAGCAGTTTCACGGGTCCCTACGAGCAGTACTTC. Translating gives CASSFTGPYEQYF. The chain joins TRBV12-3 or TRBV12-4 to TRBJ2-7; D remains ambiguous. This CDR3 spans 13 amino acids. Trimming stripped 3 bases from V and 2 bases from J, with 8 bases between.

The sample holds one count of this clone. The V and J genes are TRBV5-1 and TRBJ2-5, with TRBD2 matching 11 bases. V gave up 4 bases and J gave up 5 bases; unmatched junction bases: 7. The CDR3 loop spans 15 amino acids. From germline, CDR1 is SGHRS and CDR2 YFSETQ. Here the CDR3 reads CASSDGLAGPETQYF. As DNA, the CDR3 is TGCGCCAGCAGCGATGGACTAGCGGGCCCGGAGACCCAGTACTTC.

This sequence joins TRBV5-4 and TRBJ2-3; 11 nucleotides agree with TRBD2. The V and J ends lost 2 bases and 2 bases, in that order; junction bases with no gene match: 4. Looked up from germline, CDR1 is SGHNT and CDR2 is YYREEE (reference sequence). This CDR3 has 16 amino acids. The CDR3 DNA is TGTGCCAGCAGCTTCCGACTAGCGGGGATCACAGATACGCAGTATTTT. This encodes CASSFRLAGITDTQYF.

The chain is built from TRBV28 and TRBJ1-1, with D perhaps matching TRBD1 (6 bases). V lost 6 bases and J 5 bases, leaving 16 bases between the germline ends. Looked up from germline, CDR1 is MDHEN and CDR2 is SYDVKM. This CDR3 comprises 14 residues. The CDR3 nucleotides read TGTGCCAGCAGCGCTACACAGGGAAGTACTGAAGCTTTCTTT. Translation gives CASSATQGSTEAFF.

V usage is TRBV7-2 and J usage is TRBJ1-1; 9 bases agree with TRBD1. Germline-derived CDR1 and CDR2 are SGHTA and FQGNSA. CDR3 size: 15 residues. The J segment lost 2 bases and the V segment lost 4 bases, leaving 5 bases of the junction unmatched. The CDR3 spells CASSSTGGENTEAFF. In DNA, the CDR3 is TGTGCCAGCAGCTCCACAGGGGGCGAAAACACTGAAGCTTTCTTT.

V and J are TRBV3-1 (or the pseudogene TRBV3-2) and TRBJ2-7; D unclear. In germline, CDR1 is LGHDT, CDR2 YNNKEL (reference sequence). The V end lost 5 bases, the J end lost 7 bases, and 12 bases lay between the germline ends. This CDR3 contains 12 residues. Here the CDR3 DNA reads TGTGCCAGCAGCAAAGTGGCGAGGGAGCAGTACTTC. It is translated as CASSKVAREQYF.

This chain uses TRBV15 with TRBJ2-1, with D perhaps TRBD2 (5 bases). Trimming cost V 8 bases and J 6 bases, with 23 bases left between them. This CDR3 is built from 16 residues. The V gene's germline CDR1 is LNHNV and CDR2 YYDKDF (reference sequence). The CDR3 region has the DNA TGTGCCACCCGGAGATTCTCCGGGAACACGGGCAATGAGCAGTTCTTC. This codes for CATRRFSGNTGNEQFF. Drawing the rest from reference TRBV15 and TRBJ2-1, the complete variable domain is DAMVIQNPRYQVTQFGKPVTLSCSQTLNHNVMYWYQQKSSQAPKLLFHYYDKDFNNEADTPDNFQSRRPNTSFCFLDIRSPGLGDTAMYLCATRRFSGNTGNEQFFGPGTRLTVL.

This sequence joins TRBV28 and TRBJ1-1, with a weak D call TRBD1 (6 bases). V lost 6 bases, J lost 1 base, and 12 bases lay in between. CDR1 is MDHEN, CDR2 SYDVKM, per germline. The CDR3 runs 14 residues. The DNA for the CDR3 is TGTGCCAGCAGGGACAGTTGGAAGAACACTGAAGCTTTCTTT. Residues: CASRDSWKNTEAFF.

This sequence joins TRBV6-6 and TRBJ1-2; TRBD1 agrees at 10 bases. The ends lost 6 bases at V and 4 bases at J; junction bases unmatched: 8. This CDR3 spans 15 amino acids. Germline CDR1 MNHNY, CDR2 SVGAGI (reference sequence). CDR3 sequence: CASSHPGQGSYGYTF. The DNA for the CDR3 is TGTGCCAGCAGCCACCCGGGACAGGGGAGCTATGGCTACACCTTC.

The V and J genes are TRBV7-6 and TRBJ2-7, with 16 positions matching TRBD2. The CDR3 is made up of 16 amino acids. V dropped 3 bases and J dropped 11; count of bases not matched to a gene: 10. In germline, CDR1 is SGHVS, CDR2 FNYEAQ. The CDR3 here is CASSFVAGLAGGPEYF. The CDR3 nucleotides read TGTGCCAGCAGCTTTGTAGCGGGACTAGCGGGGGGGCCGGAGTACTTC.

V and J are TRBV19 and TRBJ1-5; TRBD1 is a possible D gene (5 bases). This CDR3 spans 17 amino acids. Per germline, CDR1 LNHDA and CDR2 SQIVND (reference sequence). The ends were cut back, 2 bases at V and 0 bases at J, with 14 bases in the middle. DNA for the CDR3: TGTGCCAGTAGTATATACCAGGGAGGGAGTAGCAATCAGCCCCAGCATTTT. This codes for CASSIYQGGSSNQPQHF.

The chain recombines TRBV29-1 with TRBJ2-3, with D maybe TRBD2 (6 bases). Trimming pared 8 bases from V and 3 bases from J, leaving 18 bases between. The germline CDR1 and CDR2 sequences are SQVTM and ANQGSEA. The CDR3 consists of 14 residues. CDR3 bases: TGCAGCCCCTCCGGCACAGGAGGGACAGATACGCAGTATTTT. This encodes CSPSGTGGTDTQYF.

This chain joins TRBV24-1 and TRBJ2-3; a possible D gene is TRBD1 (6 bases). Looked up from germline, CDR1 is KGHDR and CDR2 is SFDVKD. Trimming shortened V by 9 bases and J by 4 bases, and 16 bases separated the two germline ends. CDR3 size: 14 residues. CDR3: CATGGRQASDTQYF. CDR3 DNA: TGTGCCACCGGGGGCAGACAGGCGTCAGATACGCAGTATTTT.

The genes are TRBV23-1 and TRBJ2-7; D not certain. TRBV23-1 qualifies as an ORF whose function is uncertain. Between the trimmed V and J ends, which lost 1 base and 0 bases, there was a span of 22 bases. This CDR3 has 19 residues. As DNA, the CDR3 is TGCGCCAGCAGTCAATTGTGGCCCCAATCTACAGCAAACTCCTACGAGCAGTACTTC. Translation gives CASSQLWPQSTANSYEQYF.

The V and J genes are TRBV7-8 and TRBJ1-2; D is unresolved. Germline CDR1 is SGHVS and CDR2 is FQNEAQ. V shed 0 bases and J shed 8 bases, with 7 bases lying between them. This CDR3 spans 12 amino acids. CDR3 nucleotide sequence: TGTGCCAGCAGCTTAGCCACATCGGGCTACACCTTC. Its translation is CASSLATSGYTF.

The V gene is TRBV7-2, the J gene TRBJ1-1; D is possibly TRBD1 (5 bases). V was shortened by 2 bases and J by 1 base, with 11 bases between the two germline ends. This CDR3 comprises 15 residues. Germline CDR1 is SGHTA and CDR2 is FQGNSA. For the CDR3, the DNA is TGTGCCAGCAGCTTACAGGGCAGTACGAACACTGAAGCTTTCTTT. Its translation: CASSLQGSTNTEAFF.

The rearrangement links TRBV5-1 to TRBJ2-1, with 9 bases identical to TRBD2. This CDR3 has 16 amino acids. Germline CDR1 SGHRS, CDR2 YFSETQ. J gave up 6 bases and V 0 bases, and 7 bases lay outside the gene matches. The chain's CDR3 is CASSLALRGGFNEQFF. The CDR3 region has the DNA TGCGCCAGCAGCTTGGCCCTGCGGGGGGGCTTCAATGAGCAGTTCTTC.

In nucleotides, the CDR3 is TGTGCCAGCAGTAATGAGGTCGGGATCCACCGGGAGCTGTTTTTT. Translating it yields CASSNEVGIHRELFF. The gene calls are TRBV6-5 and TRBJ2-2; a possible D gene is TRBD2 (5 bases). With 5 bases removed from V and 9 bases from J, the gap between germline ends came to 19 bases. CDR1 is MNHEY and CDR2 is SVGAGI in the germline V gene. This CDR3 contains 15 residues.

CDR3 sequence reads: CATSDLQAGSYNEQFF. The DNA of the CDR3 is TGTGCCACCAGTGATTTGCAGGCAGGCTCCTACAATGAGCAGTTCTTC. V gene TRBV24-1 combines with J gene TRBJ2-1; D not resolved. Trimming took off 0 bases at V and 0 bases at J, with 8 bases between the two ends. The V gene's germline CDR1 is KGHDR and CDR2 SFDVKD. The CDR3 is made up of 16 amino acids.

This sequence joins TRBV4-3 and TRBJ1-5; D possibly corresponds to TRBD1 (6 bases). Trimming cost V 0 bases and J 3 bases, with 12 bases left between them. The CDR3 extends over 16 amino acids. CDR1 and CDR2 from the germline V gene are LGHNA and YSLEER. CDR3 bases: TGCGCCAGCAGCCAAGACACGGGGGGCGCCAATCAGCCCCAGCATTTT. Protein sequence: CASSQDTGGANQPQHF.